These T cell receptor beta chains were read from a single sample in a study of blood T cell repertoires in COVID-19. TCRdb keeps only in-frame clones here, not all; method: immunoSEQ multiplex PCR. This table holds under 150,000 clones, roughly nine tenths found once. Sequences were obtained from peripheral blood. The receptors were sampled from a woman in her sixties with active COVID-19. Each CDR3 is given with its conserved first and last residue. A D gene is named only where the DNA matches it firmly. Clone size appears in some rows only: once, few, many, or a class for an expanded clone.

.	TRBV7-6	.	TRBJ2-3	TGTGCCAGCAGCACCAATTTAGCAGATACGCAGTATTTT	CASSTNLADTQYF
.	TRBV9	.	TRBJ1-2	TGTGCCAGCAGCGTAGGATCAGATAGAGGCTATGGCTACACCTTC	CASSVGSDRGYGYTF
TRBD2	TRBV18	once	TRBJ2-7	TGTGCCAGCTCACCAGGATCAGCGGGGAACTCCTACGAGCAGTACTTC	CASSPGSAGNSYEQYF
.	TRBV28	.	TRBJ2-5	TGTGCCAGCAGTTTTCGGACGGGGATCCAAGAGACCCAGTACTTC	CASSFRTGIQETQYF
TRBD2	TRBV18	.	TRBJ2-7	TGTGCCAGCTCGGGCGTTAGCGGGACTCTCTACGAGCAGTACTTC	CASSGVSGTLYEQYF
TRBD1	TRBV30	.	TRBJ2-2	TGTGCCTGGAGTCCGACAGGGAGTTGGACCGGGGAGCTGTTTTTT	CAWSPTGSWTGELFF
.	TRBV7-3	.	TRBJ2-7	TGTGCCAGCAGCTCCGGGGGGACACAGGACGAGCAGTACTTC	CASSSGGTQDEQYF
.	TRBV11-2	once	TRBJ1-6	TGTGCCAGCAGCTCACTCCCGCCGGGAAGCTCCTATAATTCACCCCTCCACTTT	CASSSLPPGSSYNSPLHF
.	TRBV6-2/TRBV6-3	.	TRBJ1-2	TGTGCCAGCAGTTACTCCGGGGGGCATGGCTACACCTTC	CASSYSGGHGYTF
TRBD1	TRBV7-9	.	TRBJ1-6	TGTGCCAGCACCCCGGAGGCGACAGGGGTTTCACCCCTCCACTTT	CASTPEATGVSPLHF
TRBD2	TRBV4-1	few	TRBJ2-7	TGCGCCAGCAGCCAACAACTAGCGAGCTCCTACGAGCAGTACTTC	CASSQQLASSYEQYF
.	TRBV5-4	.	TRBJ1-1	TGTGCCAGCAGCTTGGCAGACACTGAAGCTTTCTTT	CASSLADTEAFF
TRBD2	TRBV13	.	TRBJ2-3	TGTGCCAGCAGCTTACAATTTTTTACTAGCGGGAAATTCACAGATACGCAGTATTTT	CASSLQFFTSGKFTDTQYF
.	TRBV18	few	TRBJ2-1	TGTGCCAGCTCAGCACTAGAGTGGGCCGAGCAGTTCTTC	CASSALEWAEQFF
TRBD1	TRBV6-5	.	TRBJ1-1	TGTGCCAGCAGGCCAACAGGGGGCCTAGAAGCTTTCTTT	CASRPTGGLEAFF
TRBD2	TRBV27	.	TRBJ2-2	TGTGCCAGCAGTTTAAATAGCGGGGTGAACACCGGGGAGCTGTTTTTT	CASSLNSGVNTGELFF
TRBD1	TRBV28	.	TRBJ1-2	TGTGCCAGCAGCCGGACAGGGGGCAATGGCTACACCTTC	CASSRTGGNGYTF
.	TRBV12-3/TRBV12-4	.	TRBJ2-7	TGTGCCAGCAGCCTTGGGGGGAGTGGATGGAACTTC	CASSLGGSGWNF
.	TRBV2	.	TRBJ2-2	TGTGCCAGCATTCGAACTCTAGTGGCCACCGGGGAGCTGTTTTTT	CASIRTLVATGELFF
TRBD2	TRBV19	.	TRBJ2-1	TGTGCCAGTAGTACGGCGGGAGGGCCTCGGGAGCAGTTCTTC	CASSTAGGPREQFF
.	TRBV7-2	.	TRBJ2-7	TGTGCCAGCAGCTTGGAGCAAACAAACTACGAGCAGTACTTC	CASSLEQTNYEQYF
TRBD1	TRBV6-5	.	TRBJ1-2	TGTGCCAGCAGTCCGCCCGGACAGGGCGGCTACACCTTC	CASSPPGQGGYTF
.	TRBV28	.	TRBJ1-1	TGTGCCAGCAGGATGGCTCTTCGACAGCTTGAAGCTTTCTTT	CASRMALRQLEAFF
.	TRBV27	once	TRBJ1-2	TGTGCCAGCAGTTTCTCAGCTAACTATGGCTACACCTTC	CASSFSANYGYTF
TRBD1	TRBV5-1	.	TRBJ1-2	TGCGCCAGCAGCTCCGGGACAGAAGTTTATGGCTACACCTTC	CASSSGTEVYGYTF
.	TRBV4-1	.	TRBJ2-2	TGCGCCAGCAGCCAAGAACCGGGTTCCGGGGAGCTGTTTTTT	CASSQEPGSGELFF
TRBD1	TRBV27	few	TRBJ1-6	TGTGCCAGCAGTTTCGGGACAGGGGGACTCAATTCACCCCTCCACTTT	CASSFGTGGLNSPLHF
TRBD2	TRBV27	.	TRBJ2-1	TGTGCCAGCAGTTTCGCGGGAGAGGTTCCCGTTATAGTGGAGCAGTTCTTC	CASSFAGEVPVIVEQFF
.	TRBV6-2/TRBV6-3	.	TRBJ2-7	TGTGCCAGCAGTTACAACAGACAACCCCTCTACGAGCAGTACTTC	CASSYNRQPLYEQYF
.	TRBV27	.	TRBJ2-1	TGTGCCAGCAGTTCCGTAGCCGGGGCCTACAATGAGCAGTTCTTC	CASSSVAGAYNEQFF
.	TRBV30	.	TRBJ2-2	TGTGCCTTTCAGGAGGTGGCCGGGGAGCTGTTTTTT	CAFQEVAGELFF
.	TRBV28	.	TRBJ1-1	TGTGCCAGCCAGGGGTTCACTGAAGCTTTCTTT	CASQGFTEAFF
.	TRBV10-3	.	TRBJ1-2	TGTGCCATCAGCATAGGGAGCGGCTACACCTTC	CAISIGSGYTF
TRBD2	TRBV4-1	.	TRBJ2-3	TGCGCCAGCAGCCAAGGCCTCAGGGGACTAGTGGCAGATACGCAGTATTTT	CASSQGLRGLVADTQYF
.	TRBV11-2	.	TRBJ2-7	TGTGCCAGCAGCGGACAGATTAGCTCCTACGAGCAGTACTTC	CASSGQISSYEQYF
.	TRBV28	.	TRBJ2-4	TGTGCCAGCAGTGTGATAGAAAACATTCAGTACTTC	CASSVIENIQYF
.	TRBV24-1	.	TRBJ1-3	TGTGCCACCAGGTATGAGGACACCATATATTTT	CATRYEDTIYF
.	TRBV5-1	once	TRBJ2-2	TGCGCCAGCAGCTTGGGTTGGGCTAGCGCGAACACCGGGGAGCTGTTTTTT	CASSLGWASANTGELFF
.	TRBV4-3	once	TRBJ2-1	TGCGCCAGCAGCCAAGATCTTGGGACTCTTTACAATGAGCAGTTCTTC	CASSQDLGTLYNEQFF
.	TRBV9	.	TRBJ2-1	TGTGCCAGCTCCTTCCGGTCTCTGGATGAGCAGTTCTTC	CASSFRSLDEQFF
.	TRBV21-1	.	TRBJ2-7	TGTGCCAGCAGCAACGGACTAGCGGACTACGAGCAGTACTTC	CASSNGLADYEQYF
TRBD2	TRBV6-6	.	TRBJ2-3	TGTGCCAGCAGGGGACTAGCGGCATCGGGAGATACGCAGTATTTT	CASRGLAASGDTQYF
.	TRBV4-2	once	TRBJ2-5	TGTGCCAGCAGCCAAGATGAAACTGGGGCACAAGAGACCCAGTACTTC	CASSQDETGAQETQYF
.	TRBV6-2/TRBV6-3	.	TRBJ1-2	TGTGCCAGCAGTTACTCGGGGGGATCGAGGGGCTACACCTTC	CASSYSGGSRGYTF
.	TRBV5-1	.	TRBJ2-7	TGCGCCAGCAGCTTATGGCTGCCGGGAGTCGACGAGCAGTACTTC	CASSLWLPGVDEQYF
.	TRBV27	.	TRBJ2-7	TGTGCCAGCAGTTTATTTTCCGGGAGCTACGAGCAGTACTTC	CASSLFSGSYEQYF
.	TRBV5-6	.	TRBJ1-1	TGTGCCAGCAGCACAACAGGGATGAACACTGAAGCTTTCTTT	CASSTTGMNTEAFF
.	TRBV7-7	.	TRBJ2-5	TGTGCCAGCAGCTTAACAGGGTCTCTGGAGACCCAGTACTTC	CASSLTGSLETQYF
TRBD1	TRBV7-7	few	TRBJ2-7	TGTGCCAGCAGCTTAGAGGGGACAGGGGGCAACGAGCAGTACTTC	CASSLEGTGGNEQYF
.	TRBV19	few	TRBJ1-3	TGTGCCAGTAGTTCCGGAGGCAGAACCGCTGGAAACACCATATATTTT	CASSSGGRTAGNTIYF
.	TRBV2	.	TRBJ1-2	TGTGCCAGAGGAAGGACATACACGGGCTATGGCTACACCTTC	CARGRTYTGYGYTF
TRBD1	TRBV4-3	.	TRBJ1-1	TGCGCCAGCAGCCAAGGAGTGGGGACAGGGATTATGGGCACTGAAGCTTTCTTT	CASSQGVGTGIMGTEAFF
TRBD2	TRBV5-1	.	TRBJ2-1	TGCGCCAGCAGCTTGGGACTAGCGGGAGGCTCAGTGGATGAGCAGTTCTTC	CASSLGLAGGSVDEQFF
.	TRBV7-2	.	TRBJ2-1	TGTGCCAGCAGCCTCCGTGCGGGGAGCTCCTACAATGAGCAGTTCTTC	CASSLRAGSSYNEQFF